This T cell receptor beta chain was recorded in a study of T cells in tuberculosis. The CDR3 runs to 14 residues. With 0 bases removed from V and 10 bases from J, the gap between germline ends came to 13 bases. Germline values: CDR1 GTSNPN, CDR2 SVGIG (reference sequence). TCRdb's table, derived via immunoSEQ multiplex PCR, lists solely in-frame clones and lacks some. Of tens of thousands of clones in the sample, 85% to 95% were seen once. Of note for this clone: The antigen is unknown.

Regarding the study as a whole: Smaller alpha distances in active tuberculosis partly reflected shorter CDR3-alpha lengths.

The source is a donor aged 10-29 years with latent tuberculosis or without tuberculosis infection. Some clones in this sample may be carry-over from other donors' samples. Sequenced: PBMCs. V usage is TRBV30 and J usage is TRBJ1-6; D perhaps matches TRBD1 (5 bases). CDR3 in DNA: TGTGCCTGGAGTGTACTGGGGGGTGGCTCACCCCTCCACTTT. This sequence encodes CAWSVLGGGSPLHF. Looking up the rest from reference TRBV30 and TRBJ1-6 gives the full variable domain: SQTIHQWPATLVQPVGSPLSLECTVEGTSNPNLYWYRQAAGRGLQLLFYSVGIGQISSEVPQNLSASRPQDRQFILSSKKLLLSDSGFYLCAWSVLGGGSPLHFGNGTRLTVT.